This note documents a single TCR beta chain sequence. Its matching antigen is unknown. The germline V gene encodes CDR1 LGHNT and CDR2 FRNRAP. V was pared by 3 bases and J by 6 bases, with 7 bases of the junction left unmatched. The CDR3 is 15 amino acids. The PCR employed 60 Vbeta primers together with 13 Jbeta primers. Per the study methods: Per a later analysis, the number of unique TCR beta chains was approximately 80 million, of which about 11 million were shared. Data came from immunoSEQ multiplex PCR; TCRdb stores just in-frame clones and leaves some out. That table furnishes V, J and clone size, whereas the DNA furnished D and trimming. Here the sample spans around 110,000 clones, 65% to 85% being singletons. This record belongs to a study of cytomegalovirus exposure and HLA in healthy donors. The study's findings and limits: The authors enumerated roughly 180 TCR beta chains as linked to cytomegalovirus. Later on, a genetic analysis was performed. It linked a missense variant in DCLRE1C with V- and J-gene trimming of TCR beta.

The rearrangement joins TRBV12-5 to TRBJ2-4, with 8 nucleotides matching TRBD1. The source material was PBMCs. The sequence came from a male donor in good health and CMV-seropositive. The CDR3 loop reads CASGLLQGGRNIQYF. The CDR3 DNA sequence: TGTGCTAGTGGTTTACTACAGGGGGGCAGAAACATTCAGTACTTC.